The next 23 T cell receptor beta chains were all read from a single sample in a study of T-cell memory formation after mild COVID-19. TCRdb called the 5' RACE reads again in MiXCR, with one record for every CDR3 protein. The sample includes 140,000 to 150,000 distinct CDR3 sequences, approximately 25% seen only once; the top ten take approximately 24%. The specimen was PBMCs or a T cell subset sorted from them (not recorded which). The source of these receptors is an adult woman who had mild COVID-19 (a few samples of this study predate the infection). Cell type and time point are not known.

The chain employs TRBV19 and TRBJ1-1; D unclear. The CDR3 sequence is 13 residues long. With 3 bases removed from V and 6 bases from J, the gap between germline ends came to 11 bases. Germline assignment: CDR1 LNHDA and CDR2 SQIVND (reference sequence). CDR3 residues: CASSIGPGAEAFF. The DNA for the CDR3 is TGTGCCAGTAGTATCGGTCCAGGCGCTGAAGCTTTCTTT.

This clonotype was seen a handful of times. The genes are TRBV7-8 and TRBJ2-4; D perhaps matches TRBD1 (5 bases). Trimming removed 1 base at V and 5 bases at J, with 6 bases between. Looked up from germline, CDR1 is SGHVS and CDR2 is FQNEAQ. This CDR3 region has 13 residues. As DNA, the CDR3 is TGTGCCAGCAGCTTAGTGGGGCAAAACATTCAGTACTTC. Translating it yields CASSLVGQNIQYF.

There are a few counts of this clonotype. The chain joins TRBV29-1 to TRBJ2-7; 7 bases are shared with TRBD1. The CDR3 is 12 amino acids. From germline, CDR1 is SQVTM and CDR2 ANQGSEA. J was trimmed by 3 bases and V by 7 bases; bases with no gene match: 6. The CDR3 protein is CSAMDRRYEQYF. In DNA, the CDR3 is TGCAGCGCGATGGACAGGCGCTACGAGCAGTACTTC.

This chain links TRBV20-1 with TRBJ2-1, with a tentative D call TRBD2 (6 bases). V lost 2 bases to trimming and J lost 4 bases, with 9 bases between them. The CDR3 consists of 13 residues. Per the germline V gene, CDR1 is DFQATT and CDR2 is SNEGSKA (reference sequence). The CDR3 protein is CSARKGRYNEQFF. In nucleotides, the CDR3 is TGCAGTGCTAGAAAAGGGAGGTACAATGAGCAGTTCTTC.

This clonotype was observed a few times. V and J are TRBV7-9 and TRBJ1-2; D remains ambiguous. CDR3 length: 11 amino acids. Germline V gene data show CDR1 as SEHNR and CDR2 as FQNEAQ (reference sequence). V dropped 11 bases and J dropped 8 bases, with 15 bases sitting between them. The CDR3 DNA follows: TGTGCCGTTACGGAGGGTTGGGGCTACACCTTC. It specifies CAVTEGWGYTF.

This chain joins TRBV27 and TRBJ2-7, with 8 bases matching TRBD1. The CDR3 spans 13 residues. J gave up 3 bases and V 5 bases, and 3 bases lay outside the gene matches. Germline CDR1 MNHEY, CDR2 SMNVEV (reference sequence). CDR3 coding DNA: TGTGCCAGCAGTACAGGGGGACTCTACGAGCAGTACTTC. Translating it yields CASSTGGLYEQYF.

DNA of the CDR3: TGTGCCTGGAGTATGGCGCGCTTTTCTGAAGCTTTCTTT. Protein product: CAWSMARFSEAFF. The V call is TRBV30, the J call TRBJ1-1; no clear D gene. Between the trimmed V and J ends, which lost 2 bases and 6 bases, there was a span of 13 bases. The CDR3 is made up of 13 amino acids. From germline, CDR1 is GTSNPN and CDR2 SVGIG (reference sequence). Based on the CDR3 plus reference TRBV30 and TRBJ1-1, the full variable domain is SQTIHQWPATLVQPVGSPLSLECTVEGTSNPNLYWYRQAAGRGLQLLFYSVGIGQISSEVPQNLSASRPQDRQFILSSKKLLLSDSGFYLCAWSMARFSEAFFGQGTRLTVV.

This chain connects TRBV18 to TRBJ1-1; TRBD1 matches 7 bases. This CDR3 region has 15 residues. Germline V gene data show CDR1 as KGHSH and CDR2 as LQKENI. Trimming removed 5 bases from V and 7 bases from J; junction bases left unmatched: 13. CDR3: CASSKPRGGLDEAFF. As DNA, the CDR3 is TGTGCCAGCTCAAAGCCTAGAGGGGGCCTTGATGAAGCTTTCTTT.

The gene calls are TRBV7-9 and TRBJ2-3; D unresolved. Germline V CDR1 and CDR2: SEHNR, FQNEAQ (reference sequence). Trimming cost V 4 bases and J 1 base, with 15 bases left between them. The CDR3 length is 16 residues. CDR3 sequence: CASSSLVPPRTDTQYF. The CDR3 DNA is TGTGCCAGCAGCTCATTGGTGCCACCGCGCACAGATACGCAGTATTTT. Complete variable domain (other parts from reference TRBV7-9 and TRBJ2-3): DTGVSQNPRHKITKRGQNVTFRCDPISEHNRLYWYRQTLGQGPEFLTYFQNEAQLEKSRLLSDRFSAERPKGSFSTLEIQRTEQGDSAMYLCASSSLVPPRTDTQYFGPGTRLTVL.

This sequence joins TRBV3-1 and TRBJ2-3; TRBD2 matches at 10 bases. CDR3 length equals 16 residues. Germline V lookup: CDR1 LGHDT, CDR2 YNNKEL (reference sequence). Unmatched junction bases numbered 8, after V lost 0 bases and J lost 8 bases. The CDR3 nucleotides are TGTGCCAGCAGCCAAGAGACTAGCGGGTCCTCCCCTACGCAGTATTTT. It encodes CASSQETSGSSPTQYF.

This clonotype has only a few counts. This chain connects TRBV5-6 to TRBJ2-1; D is tentatively TRBD1 or TRBD2 (5 bases each). CDR1 and CDR2 from the germline V gene are SGHDT and YYEEEE. CDR3 length: 15 residues. Trimming removed 0 bases from V and 6 bases from J, with 13 bases in between. The CDR3 region has the DNA TGTGCCAGCAGCTTGGCGTATGGTGGGGGCAATGAGCAGTTCTTC. Protein: CASSLAYGGGNEQFF. Drawing the rest from reference TRBV5-6 and TRBJ2-1, the complete variable domain is DAGVTQSPTHLIKTRGQQVTLRCSPKSGHDTVSWYQQALGQGPQFIFQYYEEEERQRGNFPDRFSGHQFPNYSSELNVNALLLGDSALYLCASSLAYGGGNEQFFGPGTRLTVL.

In its sample, this clonotype was seen a few times. The chain joins TRBV6-5 to TRBJ1-2; unclear D gene. The CDR3 has 14 amino acids. The germline V gene has CDR1 MNHEY and CDR2 SVGAGI. Trimming left V 0 bases short and J 4 bases short, with 9 bases between. CDR3 residues: CASSYSRSGYGYTF. The CDR3 DNA reads as TGTGCCAGCAGTTACTCACGGTCGGGCTATGGCTACACCTTC.

This clonotype was observed a few times. The gene calls are TRBV5-1 and TRBJ1-1; D perhaps matches TRBD1 (5 bases). Germline assignment: CDR1 SGHRS and CDR2 YFSETQ. The CDR3 is 15 amino acids. With 0 bases removed from V and 4 bases from J, the gap between germline ends came to 13 bases. The CDR3 loop reads CASSLGDSGGTEAFF. CDR3 in DNA: TGCGCCAGCAGCTTGGGGGACTCGGGGGGCACTGAAGCTTTCTTT.

By proportion, this clonotype is medium-sized. The chain is built from TRBV5-1 and TRBJ2-5; either TRBD1 or TRBD2 may supply D (5 bases each). The germline gives CDR1 SGHRS, CDR2 YFSETQ. This CDR3 has 13 amino acids. Trimming removed 4 bases from V and 2 bases from J, with 9 bases in between. CDR3: CASSLGPQETQYF. The DNA for the CDR3 is TGCGCCAGCAGCCTGGGACCGCAAGAGACCCAGTACTTC. The full variable domain, rest sourced from reference TRBV5-1 and TRBJ2-5, is KAGVTQTPRYLIKTRGQQVTLSCSPISGHRSVSWYQQTPGQGLQFLFEYFSETQRNKGNFPGRFSGRQFSNSRSEMNVSTLELGDSALYLCASSLGPQETQYFGPGTRLLVL.

The chain uses TRBV27 and TRBJ2-1; no reliable D call. CDR1 and CDR2 (germline): MNHEY, SMNVEV (reference sequence). The CDR3 runs 17 residues. The V end was cut by 6 bases, the J end by 2 bases, with 20 bases between. CDR3 bases: TGTGCCAGCAGCATCCCCGCGTACAGCCAAACCTACAATGAGCAGTTCTTC. Amino acid sequence: CASSIPAYSQTYNEQFF.

The chain couples TRBV9 to TRBJ2-3, with a possible D match to TRBD1 (5 bases). The germline V and J ends were trimmed by 4 bases and 5 bases, with 23 bases remaining between them. The CDR3 loop spans 17 amino acids. Germline lookup yields CDR1 SGDLS and CDR2 YYNGEE. The CDR3 bases are TGTGCCAGCAGCCACAATCGACATGGGGCTTCGATAGATACGCAGTATTTT. This gives the protein CASSHNRHGASIDTQYF. The whole variable domain, remainder taken from reference TRBV9 and TRBJ2-3, is DSGVTQTPKHLITATGQRVTLRCSPRSGDLSVYWYQQSLDQGLQFLIQYYNGEERAKGNILERFSAQQFPDLHSELNLSSLELGDSALYFCASSHNRHGASIDTQYFGPGTRLTVL.

This clonotype was counted between two and nine times. The genes are TRBV24-1 and TRBJ2-2; D unresolved. The CDR3 sequence is 13 residues long. The germline V gene encodes CDR1 KGHDR and CDR2 SFDVKD. The V and J ends lost 2 bases and 6 bases respectively, with 6 bases between them. The CDR3 protein is CATSDWESGELFF. DNA of the CDR3: TGTGCCACCAGTGATTGGGAATCCGGGGAGCTGTTTTTT.

The chain uses TRBV6-2 or TRBV6-3 and TRBJ2-7; 8 nucleotides align to TRBD1. The V and J ends lost 0 bases and 2 bases, in that order; junction bases with no gene match: 12. The CDR3 sequence is 18 residues long. The germline gives CDR1 MNHEY, CDR2 SVGEGT. The CDR3 region has the DNA TGTGCCAGCAGTTACTCGGCTACCGGGACAGGTAGACCCTACGAGCAGTACTTC. It specifies CASSYSATGTGRPYEQYF.

This chain uses TRBV15 with TRBJ2-7; a weak D match, TRBD2 (6 bases). Per germline, CDR1 LNHNV and CDR2 YYDKDF (reference sequence). Trimming stripped 0 bases from V and 3 bases from J, with 12 bases between. The CDR3 is 15 residues long. CDR3 in DNA: TGTGCCACCAGCAGAGATAGGCTAGCGAACTACGAGCAGTACTTC. This codes for CATSRDRLANYEQYF.

The chain is built from TRBV30 and TRBJ2-1; D unclear. This CDR3 comprises 13 residues. Germline CDR1 is GTSNPN and CDR2 is SVGIG (reference sequence). V dropped 1 base and J dropped 10 bases, with 14 bases sitting between them. The CDR3 sequence: CAWSAFLEREQFF. CDR3 in DNA: TGTGCCTGGAGTGCGTTCCTCGAACGGGAGCAGTTCTTC.

The chain carries TRBV7-9 and TRBJ1-2; 9 positions agree with TRBD1. V gave up 5 bases and J gave up 4 bases; unmatched junction bases: 17. This CDR3 has 18 residues. The germline gives CDR1 SEHNR, CDR2 FQNEAQ (reference sequence). As DNA, the CDR3 is TGTGCCAGCAGCCCCGGCGGGACAGGGTCTCCCACCCTCTATGGCTACACCTTC. Translation: CASSPGGTGSPTLYGYTF.

This clonotype was detected a few times. This chain uses TRBV6-5 with TRBJ1-2; D is unclear. The CDR3 consists of 16 residues. V was pared by 7 bases and J by 5 bases, with 23 bases between. Germline V gives CDR1 MNHEY, CDR2 SVGAGI. The CDR3 spells CASMTPGRAVEYGYTF. CDR3 in DNA: TGTGCCAGCATGACACCCGGACGCGCCGTAGAATATGGCTACACCTTC.

The CDR3 sequence is CSAKREFSYNEQFF. DNA of the CDR3: TGCAGTGCAAAGCGGGAGTTCTCCTACAATGAGCAGTTCTTC. V gene TRBV20-1 combines with J gene TRBJ2-1; 8 bases are a match to TRBD2. Germline V gives CDR1 DFQATT, CDR2 SNEGSKA (reference sequence). The V gene end was trimmed by 6 bases and the J gene end by 0 bases; junction bases not matched to a gene: 4. This CDR3 spans 14 amino acids.